The subject of this entry is one T cell receptor beta chain. One junction end disagrees with the germline gene, perhaps due to a read error. TCRdb re-called clones via MiXCR from the PCR reads. The data contain tens of thousands of clones, about 17% of them singletons. Until they underwent thyroid surgery, no patient had received any treatment. These data originate in a study of metastatic and nonmetastatic thyroid tumors. Background on the study: Peripheral blood and tumor or nodule samples from malignant and benign thyroid patients were compared.

Germline CDR1 reads LNHDA; CDR2 reads SQIVND (reference sequence). CDR3 length: 15 residues. The chain has TRBV19 and TRBJ2-6, with D uncertain. This receptor was taken from a female donor with papillary thyroid cancer or a benign thyroid nodule (not recorded which). Some clones in this sample may be carry-over from other donors' samples. The sample consisted of tumor tissue. CDR3 region: CASELGSPGDNVLTF. The CDR3 DNA reads as TGTGCCAGCGAGCTCGGATCGCCTGGGGACAACGTCCTGACTTTC.